The sequence of this TCR beta chain was determined in a study of blood T cells in healthy people across ages. A remark on this clonotype: Antigen unknown.

Ten milliliters of peripheral blood were drawn from each donor. Per sample, extraction of total RNA gave at least 5 micrograms in every case. Overall study findings and caveats: Age brought a roughly linear fall in TCR beta diversity measured per million T cells.

The V end was cut by 3 bases, the J end by 4 bases, with 18 bases between. CDR1 SGHVS and CDR2 FNYEAQ come from the germline V gene. The CDR3 sequence is 16 residues long. A second about 7 to 12 cycle PCR used barcoded and J-beta primers. A single record per CDR3 protein comes from TCRdb applying MiXCR to the 5' RACE reads. The sample includes around 1,000,000 distinct CDR3 sequences, approximately 25% of them seen just once. These data also featured in a second study, about T cells of mothers and their children.

The sequence derives from a girl aged 2-9 years in good health. The J gene is TRBJ2-5, the V gene TRBV7-6, with D maybe TRBD2 (7 bases). Sequences were obtained from blood. CDR3 region: CASSLGRGAGAETQYF. The CDR3, as DNA: TGTGCCAGCAGCTTGGGGAGGGGGGCCGGAGCAGAGACCCAGTACTTC.